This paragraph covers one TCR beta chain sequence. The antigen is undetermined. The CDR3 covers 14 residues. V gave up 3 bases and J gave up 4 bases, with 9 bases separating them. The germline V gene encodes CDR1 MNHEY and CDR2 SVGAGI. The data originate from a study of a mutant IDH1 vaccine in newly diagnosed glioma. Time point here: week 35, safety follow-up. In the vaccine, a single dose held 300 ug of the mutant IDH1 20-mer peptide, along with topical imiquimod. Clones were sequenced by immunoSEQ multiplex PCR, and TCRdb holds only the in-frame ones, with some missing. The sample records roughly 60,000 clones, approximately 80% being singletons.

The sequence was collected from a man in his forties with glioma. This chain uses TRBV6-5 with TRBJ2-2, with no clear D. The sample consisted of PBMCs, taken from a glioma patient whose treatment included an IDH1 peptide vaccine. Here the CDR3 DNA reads TGTGCCAGCAGTTATTTCTATACCACCGGGGAGCTGTTTTTT. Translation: CASSYFYTTGELFF.